The 25 T cell receptor beta chains listed next were all sequenced from one sample in a study of T cell clonality in common variable immunodeficiency (dated by TCRdb to about 2015). Their antigens are not known. On the study overall, not on this receptor specifically: CVID TCRbeta sequences reportedly showed fewer deletions and N-nucleotide insertions and lacked highly modified clones with 13 or more V deletions.

Libraries were made using the immunoSEQ multiplex PCR assay. The table comes from immuneACCESS by way of TCRdb, which keeps in-frame sequences with V and J called. Part of the clones is missing from these tables; in studies checked, under half for an unresolved V gene and the rest for unknown reasons. This sample includes about 28,000 clones, and none of them was observed just once. In total, the top ten clones hold just over 3% of the sample. Sequenced input: peripheral blood mononuclear cells. The source of these receptors is a human donor with common variable immunodeficiency.

As for this clone: The read terminates 3 residues before the CDR3 end, so the remaining end is supplied by the germline J gene. V gene TRBV6-2 or TRBV6-3 combines with J gene TRBJ1-1; D is unclear. CDR3 length equals 17 residues. Germline V gene sequence: CDR1 MNHEY, CDR2 SVGEGT. The ends were cut back, 4 bases at V and 1 base at J, with 19 bases in the middle. The CDR3 sequence: CASSFSPLGPTNTEAFF. The sequenced CDR3 bases are TGTGCCAGCAGTTTCTCACCCTTAGGGCCCACGAACACTGAA.

This clone was seen a handful of times. The CDR3 end lies 3 residues beyond the end of the read and is filled in from the germline J gene. The chain is built from TRBV20-1 and TRBJ1-6; D is undetermined. V lost 4 bases and J lost 7, with 14 bases in between. This CDR3 is built from 14 residues. Germline V gene data show CDR1 as DFQATT and CDR2 as SNEGSKA (reference sequence). The CDR3 sequence: CSAKEHGGNSPLHF. The sequenced part of the CDR3 DNA is TGCAGTGCTAAGGAGCACGGCGGCAATTCACCC.

This clone was counted between two and nine times. The CDR3 end falls 3 residues outside the read, so it is completed with the germline J gene. The rearrangement uses TRBV7-8 and TRBJ2-3, with 13 nucleotides matching TRBD2. CDR3 length: 16 amino acids. Germline lookup yields CDR1 SGHVS and CDR2 FQNEAQ. V lost 5 bases to trimming and J lost 3 bases; unmatched junction nucleotides: 5. The DNA read from the CDR3 is TGTGCCAGCAGCCCCACTAGCGGGGGGGCGACAGATACG. Its translation: CASSPTSGGATDT. The full CDR3 is CASSPTSGGATDTQYF.

In its sample, this clone was seen many times. The read ends 3 residues before the CDR3 terminus; that terminus is restored from the germline J gene. V is TRBV2 and J is TRBJ1-1; D perhaps matches TRBD1 (6 bases). CDR1 is SNHLY and CDR2 is FYNNEI in the germline V gene. Trimming took 6 bases from V and 3 from J, leaving 17 bases between them. The CDR3 is 15 amino acids. The CDR3 sequence: CASRASRGRDTEAFF. The CDR3 DNA, read in part, is TGTGCCAGCAGGGCTTCCAGGGGAAGGGACACTGAA.

The table lists this clone with a few counts. Read sequence stops 3 residues before the CDR3 end, and the germline J gene provides the missing end. This rearrangement joins TRBV7-2 to TRBJ2-7, with D possibly TRBD1 on 6 matching bases. Germline V gene lookup returns CDR1 SGHTA and CDR2 FQGNSA. The CDR3 contains 16 residues. With 0 bases removed from V and 6 bases from J, the gap between germline ends came to 18 bases. CDR3 region: CASSLATGGSGFEQYF. CDR3 DNA, as far as it was read: TGTGCCAGCAGCTTAGCGACAGGAGGTAGTGGTTTCGAG.

In regard to this clone: Sequencing ends 3 residues short of the CDR3 end; the germline J gene provides the rest. The chain couples TRBV6-2 or TRBV6-3 to TRBJ1-1, with 9 bases fitting TRBD1. The junction had 4 bases not matched to a gene; V was cut back by 2 bases and J by 0 bases. The germline V gene has CDR1 MNHEY and CDR2 SVGEGT. The CDR3 is 16 amino acids. CDR3 residues: CASSYLQGAMNTEAFF. The DNA read from the CDR3 is TGTGCCAGCAGTTACCTACAGGGGGCCATGAACACTGAA.

This clone was observed a few times. Read coverage stops 3 residues before the CDR3 terminus; the germline J gene supplies the remainder. V is TRBV6-2 or TRBV6-3 and J is TRBJ1-1, with D hard to call. Between the trimmed V and J ends, which lost 2 bases and 1 base, there was a span of 11 bases. This CDR3 has 15 amino acids. Germline assignment: CDR1 MNHEY and CDR2 SVGEGT. The sequenced part of the CDR3 DNA is TGTGCCAGCAGTTACCAGAAGAGCGGGAACACTGAA. This encodes CASSYQKSGNTE. The complete CDR3 reads CASSYQKSGNTEAFF.

This clone came up many times. The read ends 3 residues shy of where the CDR3 ends; the end is completed using the germline J gene. The chain is built from TRBV13 and TRBJ2-3, with 12 bases matching TRBD2. The J segment lost 5 bases and the V segment lost 2 bases, leaving 11 bases of the junction unmatched. This CDR3 has 18 amino acids. The germline CDR1 and CDR2 sequences are PRHDT and FYEKMQ (reference sequence). CDR3 bases read: TGTGCCAGCAGCTTACCCCCTCTAGCGGGGGGGCCGGGAGATACG. Encoded protein: CASSLPPLAGGPGDT. In full, the CDR3 is CASSLPPLAGGPGDTQYF.

This clone occurred many times. The read is 3 residues too short to cover the CDR3 end, so that end is filled in from the germline J gene. V usage is TRBV27 and J usage is TRBJ2-3; 8 positions match TRBD2. The CDR3 totals 14 residues. V trimming: 3 bases; J trimming: 3 bases; junction bases outside the gene matches: 2. The germline V gene has CDR1 MNHEY and CDR2 SMNVEV (reference sequence). The CDR3 bases that were read are TGTGCCAGCAGTTTCGGACTAGCAACAGATACG. Protein sequence: CASSFGLATDT. The whole CDR3 reads CASSFGLATDTQYF.

This CDR3 reads CASSTGTASTDTQYF. CDR3 DNA (partial): TGTGCCAGCAGCACAGGGACAGCTAGCACAGATACG. The chain links TRBV7-9 to TRBJ2-3; 7 bases agree with TRBD1. The read halts 3 residues ahead of the CDR3 end, with the missing end drawn from the germline J gene. Trimming cost V 5 bases and J 0 bases; bases outside gene matches: 5. The CDR3 contains 15 residues. The germline CDR1 and CDR2 sequences are SEHNR and FQNEAQ (reference sequence).

This clone was picked up a small number of times. The observed sequence ends 3 residues before the CDR3 terminus, with the missing tail filled in from the germline J gene. V and J are TRBV2 and TRBJ2-5; TRBD1 matches at 11 bases. The CDR3 totals 17 residues. CDR1 is SNHLY, CDR2 FYNNEI, per germline. The V and J ends lost 5 bases and 5 bases, in that order; junction bases with no gene match: 13. Incomplete CDR3 DNA: TGTGCCAGCAGTATCAGGACAGGGGGCGCGGATAGGGAGACC. Encoded protein: CASSIRTGGADRET. The full CDR3 protein reads CASSIRTGGADRETQYF.

This clone was seen a few times. From the germline J gene comes the end of the CDR3, since the read stops 3 residues before it. J is TRBJ2-5 and V is TRBV7-9, with 8 bases fitting TRBD1. V trimming: 3 bases; J trimming: 5 bases; junction bases outside the gene matches: 5. This CDR3 contains 14 residues. Germline V lookup: CDR1 SEHNR, CDR2 FQNEAQ (reference sequence). The CDR3: CASSLTGVGETQYF. The CDR3 bases that were read are TGTGCCAGCAGCTTGACAGGGGTCGGTGAGACC.

As regards this clone: Read coverage stops 3 residues before the CDR3 terminus; the germline J gene supplies the remainder. V is TRBV6-1 and J is TRBJ1-5; D is perhaps TRBD1 (6 bases). This CDR3 is built from 14 residues. Germline lookup yields CDR1 MNHNS and CDR2 SASEGT. Trimming pared 3 bases from V and 4 bases from J, leaving 10 bases between. Incomplete CDR3 DNA: TGTGCCAGCAGTGAGGGGGCGGAAAATCAGCCC. This codes for CASSEGAENQP. The full CDR3 reads CASSEGAENQPQHF.

This clone was seen more than once but under ten times. The read falls 3 residues short of the CDR3 end, and the missing part is taken from the germline J gene. The rearrangement uses TRBV20-1 and TRBJ2-5; TRBD2 aligns across 9 bases. CDR3 length: 15 amino acids. The germline V gene encodes CDR1 DFQATT and CDR2 SNEGSKA (reference sequence). Trimming cost V 5 bases and J 2 bases; bases outside gene matches: 9. The CDR3 sequence: CSAVAASGDQETQYF. The CDR3 DNA, read in part, is TGCAGTGCTGTGGCGGCTAGCGGGGATCAAGAGACC.

This clone was detected ten times or more. Read coverage stops 3 residues before the CDR3 terminus; the germline J gene supplies the remainder. The chain couples TRBV18 to TRBJ2-1, with D unresolved. CDR3 size: 12 residues. The V and J ends lost 4 bases and 8 bases respectively, with 9 bases between them. Per germline, CDR1 KGHSH and CDR2 LQKENI. The covered CDR3 bases are TGTGCCAGCTCACAAAAGGGTCATGAG. This sequence encodes CASSQKGHE. The full CDR3 protein reads CASSQKGHEQFF.

As regards this clone: The read halts 3 residues ahead of the CDR3 end, with the missing end drawn from the germline J gene. The V gene is TRBV18, the J gene TRBJ1-2; D is uncertain. Germline-derived CDR1 and CDR2 are KGHSH and LQKENI. The V end was cut by 3 bases, the J end by 0 bases, with 8 bases between. The CDR3 consists of 14 residues. The CDR3 sequence: CASSPSGTNYGYTF. Partial CDR3 DNA: TGTGCCAGCTCACCGAGCGGAACTAACTATGGC.

As for this clone: The read halts 3 residues ahead of the CDR3 end, with the missing end drawn from the germline J gene. The chain joins TRBV19 to TRBJ2-3; possibly TRBD1 for D (6 bases). From germline, CDR1 is LNHDA and CDR2 SQIVND (reference sequence). The CDR3 covers 19 residues. The V and J ends lost 4 bases and 0 bases respectively, with 23 bases between them. The CDR3 sequence is CASSTQEPPDRYSTDTQYF. Partial CDR3 DNA: TGTGCCAGTAGTACCCAAGAGCCCCCCGACAGGTATAGCACAGATACG.

By frequency in the sample, this clone is medium-sized. The CDR3 end falls 3 residues outside the read, so it is completed with the germline J gene. This chain uses TRBV11-2 with TRBJ1-1; 11 bases map to TRBD1. CDR3 length equals 15 residues. Germline V gene sequence: CDR1 SGHAT, CDR2 FQNNGV. The sequenced part of the CDR3 DNA is TGTGCCAGCAGCTTAATCGGGACAGGGGGGTCGATG. This codes for CASSLIGTGGSM. The CDR3 reads in full as CASSLIGTGGSMAFF.

This clone appeared a few times. The CDR3 end is not reached by the read, which stops 3 residues before it; the germline J gene fills it in. The V and J genes are TRBV7-6 and TRBJ2-2; 11 positions match TRBD2. Unmatched junction bases numbered 4, after V lost 0 bases and J lost 7 bases. The CDR3 is 16 residues long. In germline, CDR1 is SGHVS, CDR2 FNYEAQ. CDR3 sequence: CASSLASGGAHGELFF. The part of the CDR3 DNA that was read is TGTGCCAGCAGCTTAGCTAGCGGGGGGGCCCACGGGGAG.

This clone came up many times. Sequencing ends 3 residues short of the CDR3 end; the germline J gene provides the rest. The chain couples TRBV6-1 to TRBJ2-1; D unclear. The germline gives CDR1 MNHNS, CDR2 SASEGT. The CDR3 is 12 amino acids. V lost 3 bases and J 7 bases, leaving 7 bases between the germline ends. The sequenced CDR3 bases are TGTGCCAGCAGTGATAGAGCGAATGAG. Its protein is CASSDRANE. The entire CDR3 sequence reads CASSDRANEQFF.

This clone has only a few counts. Read coverage stops 3 residues before the CDR3 terminus; the germline J gene supplies the remainder. V usage is TRBV30 and J usage is TRBJ2-7; D unresolved. The V end was cut by 1 base, the J end by 4 bases, with 11 bases between. Germline-derived CDR1 and CDR2 are GTSNPN and SVGIG (reference sequence). The CDR3 totals 13 residues. Partial CDR3 DNA: TGTGCCTGGAGTGATATTCGAGCTTACGAG. Protein sequence: CAWSDIRAYE. Given in full, the CDR3 is CAWSDIRAYEQYF.

This clone was counted between two and nine times. The read comes to an end 3 residues before the CDR3 does, leaving the germline J gene to fill in the end. V is TRBV6-2 or TRBV6-3 and J is TRBJ2-7; TRBD1 agrees at 9 bases. Germline V CDR1 and CDR2: MNHEY, SVGEGT. With V trimmed by 4 bases and J by 6 bases, 4 bases remained unmatched. The CDR3 is made up of 13 amino acids. CDR3 DNA, as far as it was read: TGTGCCAGCAGTTTACAGGGGGCACTCGAG. Its translation is CASSLQGALE. The whole CDR3 is CASSLQGALEQYF.

As regards this clone: The read terminates 3 residues ahead of where the CDR3 ends, so the germline J gene completes it. This chain connects TRBV18 to TRBJ1-2; 10 nucleotides align to TRBD1. CDR1 is KGHSH, CDR2 LQKENI, per germline. The CDR3 is made up of 17 amino acids. Unmatched junction bases numbered 10, after V lost 6 bases and J lost 0 bases. The CDR3 bases that were read are TGTGCCAGCTCCCGCCGGGACAGGGGTCAAGCTAACTATGGC. This encodes CASSRRDRGQANYG. The full-length CDR3 reads as CASSRRDRGQANYGYTF.

This clone was counted between two and nine times. Sequencing ends 3 residues short of the CDR3 end; the germline J gene provides the rest. This chain joins TRBV2 and TRBJ1-3; 7 positions match TRBD1. The CDR3 extends over 17 amino acids. Unmatched junction bases numbered 10, after V lost 5 bases and J lost 0 bases. The germline gives CDR1 SNHLY, CDR2 FYNNEI. CDR3: CASSTRQGGLSGNTIYF. Incomplete CDR3 DNA: TGTGCCAGCAGTACTCGACAGGGAGGGCTCTCTGGAAACACC.

In its sample, this clone was seen many times. Sequencing ends 3 residues short of the CDR3 end; the germline J gene provides the rest. V usage is TRBV5-1 and J usage is TRBJ1-4; TRBD1 agrees at 7 bases. The germline V gene has CDR1 SGHRS and CDR2 YFSETQ. Trimming cost V 5 bases and J 3 bases; bases outside gene matches: 10. There are 16 residues in the CDR3. The sequenced CDR3 bases are TGCGCCAGCAGGAGGGGTGGGGGACAGCCTAATGAAAAA. Amino acid sequence: CASRRGGGQPNEK. The whole CDR3 region reads CASRRGGGQPNEKLFF.